What follows are 27 T cell receptor beta chains derived from one specimen sequenced in a study of long-term antiretroviral therapy in people with HIV. Running of the v3.0 immunoSEQ assay took place at survey level. The data were produced by immunoSEQ multiplex PCR, yet TCRdb's version contains in-frame clones alone and is incomplete. The data hold tens of thousands of clones, with 75% to 90% observed a single time. The material was unsorted PBMCs, obtained 3.4 years after starting antiretroviral therapy. The source is a young man with HIV.

V is TRBV4-2 and J is TRBJ2-6; D is uncertain. Trimming removed 4 bases from V and 0 bases from J, with 13 bases in between. The CDR3 has 17 amino acids. Per germline, CDR1 LGHNA and CDR2 YNFKEQ. Here the CDR3 reads CASSPITGNSGANVLTF. For the CDR3, the DNA is TGTGCCAGCAGCCCAATAACCGGCAACTCTGGGGCCAACGTCCTGACTTTC.

V usage is TRBV4-3 and J usage is TRBJ1-2, with a weak D call TRBD1 (5 bases). This CDR3 contains 16 residues. V was trimmed by 0 bases and J by 3 bases, leaving 14 bases between them. Germline V gene lookup returns CDR1 LGHNA and CDR2 YSLEER. Here the CDR3 reads CASSQEGAGTDYGYTF. The CDR3 DNA is TGCGCCAGCAGCCAAGAAGGAGCAGGGACCGACTATGGCTACACCTTC.

The genes are TRBV5-6 and TRBJ1-3; D unclear. The V end lost 0 bases, the J end lost 6 bases, and 13 bases lay between the germline ends. CDR3 length: 15 residues. Germline CDR1 reads SGHDT; CDR2 reads YYEEEE. The CDR3 here is CASSLVETLANTIYF. Here the CDR3 DNA reads TGTGCCAGCAGCTTGGTCGAGACGTTGGCAAACACCATATATTTT.

This clone was observed once. The chain couples TRBV5-5 to TRBJ2-2, with TRBD2 matching 14 bases. This CDR3 contains 18 residues. Trimming at V came to 4 bases and at J to 0 bases, leaving 5 bases not matched to a gene. Per the germline V gene, CDR1 is SGHKS and CDR2 is YYEKEE (reference sequence). The CDR3 loop reads CASSLGLAGVTNTGELFF. The DNA of the CDR3 is TGTGCCAGCAGCCTGGGACTAGCGGGAGTTACGAACACCGGGGAGCTGTTTTTT.

The chain employs TRBV5-6 and TRBJ1-1, with D unclear. The germline CDR1 and CDR2 sequences are SGHDT and YYEEEE. There are 14 residues in the CDR3. Trimming took off 0 bases at V and 0 bases at J, with 6 bases between the two ends. The CDR3: CASSLVHMNTEAFF. The CDR3 region has the DNA TGTGCCAGCAGCTTGGTACACATGAACACTGAAGCTTTCTTT.

V gene TRBV2 combines with J gene TRBJ1-4; D is ambiguous. CDR3 size: 10 residues. V lost 8 bases, J lost 8 bases, and 6 bases lay in between. The V gene's germline CDR1 is SNHLY and CDR2 FYNNEI. The CDR3 spells CASQREKLFF. DNA of the CDR3: TGTGCCAGCCAGAGGGAAAAACTGTTTTTT.

The chain recombines TRBV6-5 with TRBJ1-1; 7 nucleotides agree with TRBD1. V was clipped by 6 bases and J by 10 bases; unmatched bases: 11. The CDR3 extends over 13 amino acids. Germline V gives CDR1 MNHEY, CDR2 SVGAGI. CDR3 nucleotides: TGTGCCAGCAGACTACGACAGGGAAGGGTAGCTTTCTTT. Amino acid sequence: CASRLRQGRVAFF.

J is TRBJ1-1 and V is TRBV5-6, with TRBD1 as a possible D gene (6 bases). Germline V CDR1 and CDR2: SGHDT, YYEEEE. The CDR3 runs to 12 residues. The V end was cut by 4 bases, the J end by 5 bases, with 9 bases between. The CDR3 loop is CASSIGGTEAFF. The CDR3 DNA reads as TGTGCCAGCAGCATAGGGGGTACTGAAGCTTTCTTT.

This clone was found once. The chain carries TRBV29-1 and TRBJ2-7; D unresolved. This CDR3 comprises 13 residues. The V gene's germline CDR1 is SQVTM and CDR2 ANQGSEA. V lost 5 bases, J lost 5 bases, and 16 bases lay in between. Here the CDR3 DNA reads TGCAGCGTTAGGAACCGACTGGGTAACGAGCAGTACTTC. The encoded protein is CSVRNRLGNEQYF.

The CDR3 protein is CASSGGRNSYEQYF. Written as DNA, the CDR3 is TGCGCCAGCAGTGGGGGACGGAACTCCTACGAGCAGTACTTC. V and J are TRBV5-1 and TRBJ2-7, with D perhaps being TRBD1 or TRBD2 (5 bases each). The CDR3 contains 14 residues. Germline CDR1 reads SGHRS; CDR2 reads YFSETQ. Deletions cut 5 bases from V and 0 bases from J, with 12 bases between.

The chain couples TRBV6-6 to TRBJ2-1, with D possibly matching TRBD1 (5 bases). The CDR3 is 13 amino acids. Trimming pared 4 bases from V and 6 bases from J, leaving 10 bases between. Germline V gene data show CDR1 as MNHNY and CDR2 as SVGAGI (reference sequence). The CDR3 reads CASSSSDSNEQFF. In nucleotides, the CDR3 is TGTGCCAGCAGTTCTTCCGACAGCAATGAGCAGTTCTTC.

This chain joins TRBV4-3 and TRBJ1-1; no reliable D call. Germline values: CDR1 LGHNA, CDR2 YSLEER. Trimming stripped 3 bases from V and 2 bases from J, with 16 bases between. The CDR3 loop spans 16 amino acids. The CDR3 DNA reads TGCGCCAGCAGCCATTATCCTGACGAGATTAACACTGAAGCTTTCTTT. It specifies CASSHYPDEINTEAFF.

CDR3 sequence: CASSSLAGGSTDTQYF. The CDR3 DNA is TGCGCCAGCAGCTCGTTAGCGGGAGGGAGCACAGATACGCAGTATTTT. The genes are TRBV5-1 and TRBJ2-3, with TRBD2 matching over 11 bases. Germline assignment: CDR1 SGHRS and CDR2 YFSETQ. The CDR3 length is 16 residues. With 3 bases clipped from V and 0 bases from J, the junction kept 3 bases outside the gene matches.

This clone showed up just a few times. The rearrangement uses TRBV11-2 and TRBJ2-2; 7 bases are shared with TRBD1. This CDR3 has 13 residues. V lost 6 bases, J lost 6 bases, and 4 bases stayed unmatched. The germline V gene has CDR1 SGHAT and CDR2 FQNNGV. CDR3 sequence: CASRTTGAGELFF. CDR3 sequence (DNA): TGTGCCAGCAGAACAACAGGGGCCGGGGAGCTGTTTTTT.

V is TRBV5-4 and J is TRBJ2-1; TRBD2 aligns across 7 bases. Germline V CDR1 and CDR2: SGHNT, YYREEE (reference sequence). Unmatched junction bases numbered 5, after V lost 2 bases and J lost 6 bases. This CDR3 comprises 14 residues. CDR3 in DNA: TGTGCCAGCAGCTTTTCGGGAGGTTCCAATGAGCAGTTCTTC. Protein: CASSFSGGSNEQFF. Together with reference TRBV5-4 and TRBJ2-1, the CDR3 gives the full variable domain: ETGVTQSPTHLIKTRGQQVTLRCSSQSGHNTVSWYQQALGQGPQFIFQYYREEENGRGNFPPRFSGLQFPNYSSELNVNALELDDSALYLCASSFSGGSNEQFFGPGTRLTVL.

CDR3 in DNA: TGTGCCAGCAGCGTAGGACCCTACAATGAGCAGTTCTTC. Translated, it gives CASSVGPYNEQFF. The chain joins TRBV9 to TRBJ2-1, with no clear D. The CDR3 contains 13 residues. Germline V CDR1 and CDR2: SGDLS, YYNGEE. Trimming removed 0 bases at V and 2 bases at J, with 3 bases between.

The CDR3, as DNA: TGCGCCAGCAGCTTAACTTCAGGGGGAACCACTGAAGCTTTCTTT. Translating gives CASSLTSGGTTEAFF. The chain couples TRBV5-1 to TRBJ1-1; 7 bases line up with TRBD1. Germline CDR1 reads SGHRS; CDR2 reads YFSETQ. This CDR3 spans 15 amino acids. The trim removed 2 bases at V and 4 bases at J, leaving 8 bases unmatched.

The chain couples TRBV25-1 to TRBJ1-1; D possibly corresponds to TRBD1 (5 bases). The CDR3 sequence is 12 residues long. From germline, CDR1 is MGHDK and CDR2 SYGVNS. Between the trimmed V and J ends, which lost 6 bases and 4 bases, there was a span of 9 bases. CDR3 sequence reads: CASRGVSTEAFF. For the CDR3, the DNA is TGTGCCAGCAGAGGGGTGAGCACTGAAGCTTTCTTT.

Only a few counts were recorded for this clone. The chain combines TRBV6-5 with TRBJ2-1, with TRBD2 as a possible D gene (6 bases). This CDR3 comprises 14 residues. V was trimmed by 5 bases and J by 2 bases, leaving 10 bases between them. CDR1 and CDR2 from the germline V gene are MNHEY and SVGAGI. CDR3 sequence: CASSPGLAYNEQFF. CDR3 nucleotide sequence: TGTGCCAGCAGTCCGGGACTTGCCTACAATGAGCAGTTCTTC.

The V and J genes are TRBV28 and TRBJ2-6, with D possibly being TRBD2 (7 bases). V dropped 10 bases and J dropped 3 bases, with 25 bases sitting between them. Germline CDR1 and CDR2: MDHEN and SYDVKM. This CDR3 region has 18 residues. CDR3 DNA: TGTGCCACTCGACAGAGAGGGGGGGGGCGCAGTGGGGCCAACGTCCTGACTTTC. Its translation is CATRQRGGGRSGANVLTF. Based on the CDR3 plus reference TRBV28 and TRBJ2-6, the full variable domain is DVKVTQSSRYLVKRTGEKVFLECVQDMDHENMFWYRQDPGLGLRLIYFSYDVKMKEKGDIPEGYSVSREKKERFSLILESASTNQTSMYLCATRQRGGGRSGANVLTFGAGSRLTVL.

The CDR3, as DNA: TGTGCCAGCACCGCTTGGGGGAGTGCCGGGGAGCTGTTTTTT. Protein sequence: CASTAWGSAGELFF. V and J are TRBV5-8 and TRBJ2-2; D may match TRBD1 or TRBD2 (5 bases each). The CDR3 has 14 residues. Germline V CDR1 and CDR2: SGHTS, YDEGEE. Trimming removed 6 bases from V and 6 bases from J, with 15 bases in between.

In this sample, this clone turned up once. The rearrangement links TRBV28 to TRBJ2-3; 9 bases fit TRBD1. The CDR3 totals 16 residues. Per germline, CDR1 MDHEN and CDR2 SYDVKM. After removal of 5 bases from V and 3 bases from J, the junction contained 9 bases not matched to a gene. CDR3 loop: CASSLTTGGKTDTQYF. CDR3 bases: TGTGCCAGCAGTCTAACGACAGGGGGTAAGACAGATACGCAGTATTTT.

This chain uses TRBV11-2 with TRBJ2-1; D may be TRBD2 (6 bases). The ends were cut back, 4 bases at V and 4 bases at J, with 14 bases in the middle. Germline V gene data show CDR1 as SGHAT and CDR2 as FQNNGV. The length of the CDR3 is 15 residues. The CDR3 protein is CASSSLVGGYNEQFF. The CDR3 DNA follows: TGTGCCAGCAGCTCGCTGGTTGGGGGGTACAATGAGCAGTTCTTC.

This clone is a singleton in its sample. J is TRBJ2-1 and V is TRBV19; 8 bases line up with TRBD1. With 6 bases clipped from V and 6 bases from J, the junction kept 4 bases outside the gene matches. Germline V gene lookup returns CDR1 LNHDA and CDR2 SQIVND (reference sequence). This CDR3 is built from 13 residues. The CDR3 nucleotides are TGTGCCAGTAGACAGGGGGGACGCAATGAGCAGTTCTTC. Translation gives CASRQGGRNEQFF. Full variable domain (remainder filled in from reference TRBV19 and TRBJ2-1): DGGITQSPKYLFRKEGQNVTLSCEQNLNHDAMYWYRQDPGQGLRLIYYSQIVNDFQKGDIAEGYSVSREKKESFPLTVTSAQKNPTAFYLCASRQGGRNEQFFGPGTRLTVL.

The genes are TRBV18 and TRBJ2-2; no definite D call. The CDR3 is 13 amino acids. Trimming removed 2 bases at V and 5 bases at J, with 6 bases between. Germline CDR1 and CDR2: KGHSH and LQKENI. The CDR3 loop is CASSPELTGELFF. CDR3 nucleotide sequence: TGTGCCAGCTCACCAGAACTAACCGGGGAGCTGTTTTTT. The full variable domain, in which reference TRBV18 and TRBJ2-2 provide the parts outside the CDR3, is NAGVMQNPRHLVRRRGQEARLRCSPMKGHSHVYWYRQLPEEGLKFMVYLQKENIIDESGMPKERFSAEFPKEGPSILRIQQVVRGDSAAYFCASSPELTGELFFGEGSRLTVL.

The chain carries TRBV29-1 and TRBJ1-1, with D uncertain. The CDR3 contains 11 residues. Trimming took 3 bases from V and 4 from J, leaving 6 bases between them. CDR1 and CDR2 from the germline V gene are SQVTM and ANQGSEA. Here the CDR3 DNA reads TGCAGCGTTGATTTAAGCACTGAAGCTTTCTTT. This codes for CSVDLSTEAFF.

This chain connects TRBV5-4 to TRBJ2-5; possible D gene TRBD2, 6 bases. The germline V gene encodes CDR1 SGHNT and CDR2 YYREEE (reference sequence). The V and J ends lost 1 base and 2 bases respectively, with 9 bases between them. The CDR3 length is 14 residues. For the CDR3, the DNA is TGTGCCAGCAGCTTGTCTAGCGCGCAAGAGACCCAGTACTTC. Translating it yields CASSLSSAQETQYF.